This T cell receptor (beta chain) appears in the sequencing data of a study of PD-1 blockade in classical Hodgkin lymphoma. TCRdb's copy holds only in-frame clones and misses some; the assay was immunoSEQ multiplex PCR. The table shows tens of thousands of clones, with around 90% occurring only once. Time point reported: cycle 4 day 1 (C4D1), after 5 to 7 weeks of nivolumab. Following autologous stem cell transplantation, relapse occurred in every patient, and exposure to brentuximab vedotin varied. The germline V and J ends were trimmed by 1 base and 3 bases, with 13 bases remaining between them. Germline CDR1 and CDR2: SGHVS and FNYEAQ. This CDR3 region has 15 residues.

The TCR comes from a human donor with classical Hodgkin lymphoma. The rearrangement uses TRBV7-6 and TRBJ2-7; D possibly corresponds to TRBD1 (6 bases). Sequenced here: peripheral blood mononuclear cells (PBMCs), sampled before the fourth cycle of nivolumab. CDR3 sequence (DNA): TGTGCCAGCAGCTTAGGGGACACACCACTCTACGAGCAGTACTTC. Residues: CASSLGDTPLYEQYF.